The present T cell receptor (beta chain) was sequenced within a study of blood T cell repertoires in COVID-19. For the study at large: Acute and convalescent COVID-19 specimens originated in the United States, Italy and Spain. In each case, the material was cDNA or gDNA derived from T cells, B-cell-depleted T cells, or PBMCs.

Trimming took off 5 bases at V and 9 bases at J, with 17 bases between the two ends. CDR3 length equals 14 residues. Germline V gene sequence: CDR1 SGHTA, CDR2 FQGNSA. Original data processing: Researchers report that nucleated cell counts were estimated from reference gene primer amplification. Clones were sequenced by immunoSEQ multiplex PCR, and TCRdb holds only the in-frame ones, with some missing. That table supplies the V and J calls and clone size; D and trimming were determined from the DNA. The table shows roughly 63,000 clones, with 89% occurring only once. The sequenced material came from peripheral blood. This receptor was obtained from a man over 45 with active COVID-19. V and J are TRBV7-2 and TRBJ2-1; TRBD2 is a possible D gene (6 bases). Written as DNA, the CDR3 is TGTGCCAGCAGCCCAGGACTATTTTTCGGTGAGCAGTTCTTC. Amino acid sequence: CASSPGLFFGEQFF.